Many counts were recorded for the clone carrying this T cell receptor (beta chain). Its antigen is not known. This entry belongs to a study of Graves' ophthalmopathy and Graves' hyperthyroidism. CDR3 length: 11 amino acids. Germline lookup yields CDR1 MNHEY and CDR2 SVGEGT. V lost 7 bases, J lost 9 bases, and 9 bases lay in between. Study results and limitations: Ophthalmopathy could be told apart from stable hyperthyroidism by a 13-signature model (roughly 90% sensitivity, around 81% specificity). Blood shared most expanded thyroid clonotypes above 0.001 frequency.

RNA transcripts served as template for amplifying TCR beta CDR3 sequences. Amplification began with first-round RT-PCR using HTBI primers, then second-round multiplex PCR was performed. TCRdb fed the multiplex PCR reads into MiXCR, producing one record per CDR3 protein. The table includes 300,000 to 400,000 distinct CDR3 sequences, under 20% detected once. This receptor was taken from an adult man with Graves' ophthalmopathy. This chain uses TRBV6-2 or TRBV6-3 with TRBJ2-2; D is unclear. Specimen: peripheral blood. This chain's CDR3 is CASKDLRELFF. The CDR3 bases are TGTGCCAGCAAAGACTTGAGGGAGCTGTTTTTT.